This T cell receptor (beta chain) was documented in a study of T cell repertoires in cytomegalovirus infection. Study at large: Shared public TCR beta signatures pointed to both CMV infection and a matching HLA type.

The CDR3 has 15 amino acids. The V gene's germline CDR1 is LNHDA and CDR2 SQIVND (reference sequence). V was trimmed by 7 bases and J by 0 bases, leaving 12 bases between them. TCRdb itself ran the reads through MiXCR, one entry per CDR3 protein. The table includes 150,000 to 200,000 distinct CDR3 sequences, under 15% detected once. In its sample, this clonotype was seen a few times. Its matching antigen is unknown. The study's findings and limits: Cumulative frequency (of public TCR beta family members) identified carriers of CMV plus the relevant HLA.

This chain joins TRBV19 and TRBJ2-2; tentative D call: TRBD2 (7 bases). Specimen: PBMCs. This sequence was found in a human donor in good health (CMV status not recorded). Some clones in this sample may be carry-over from other donors' samples. Here the CDR3 DNA reads TGTGCCAGTATTCGCGGGGGCGCGAACACCGGGGAGCTGTTTTTT. Translated, it gives CASIRGGANTGELFF.